A selection of T cell receptor beta chains follows, all from one sample in a study of T-cell reconstitution after alpha-beta-depleted transplantation in children. TCRdb re-derived calls from the PCR reads in MiXCR, one entry per CDR3 protein. The data show approximately 590,000 distinct CDR3 sequences, with about 10% seen just once and about 4.2% held by the top ten. The source material was PBMCs from the stem cell graft donor, sampled from the stem cell graft. Receptors originate from a human donor who donated a stem cell graft to a child with acute myeloid leukemia. Each CDR3 is given with its conserved first and last residue. A D gene is named only where the DNA matches it firmly. Size is stated for part of the rows, as once, few or many counts, or as a class when the clone is expanded.

d_gene: -; v_gene: TRBV28; len: 16; abundance: few; j_gene: TRBJ2-5; CDR3aa: CASSARTGIHQETQYF; CDR3nt: TGTGCCAGCAGTGCTCGGACGGGAATACACCAAGAGACCCAGTACTTC
d_gene: TRBD2; v_gene: TRBV20-1; len: 18; abundance: -; j_gene: TRBJ2-7; CDR3aa: CSARDSRTLGEGNYEQYF; CDR3nt: TGCAGTGCTAGAGATAGTAGGACCTTGGGGGAGGGGAATTACGAGCAGTACTTC
d_gene: -; v_gene: TRBV10-3; len: 14; abundance: few; j_gene: TRBJ2-7; CDR3aa: CAISTNRSSYEQYF; CDR3nt: TGTGCCATCAGTACCAACAGGAGCTCCTACGAGCAGTACTTC
d_gene: TRBD1; v_gene: TRBV12-3/TRBV12-4; len: 16; abundance: -; j_gene: TRBJ2-5; CDR3aa: CASSLLGQGVMETQYF; CDR3nt: TGTGCCAGCAGTTTACTGGGACAGGGCGTGATGGAGACCCAGTACTTC
d_gene: TRBD1; v_gene: TRBV30; len: 16; abundance: -; j_gene: TRBJ2-2; CDR3aa: CAWSPGQGARTGELFF; CDR3nt: TGTGCCTGGAGTCCGGGACAGGGGGCGCGCACCGGGGAGCTGTTTTTT
d_gene: -; v_gene: TRBV5-1; len: 14; abundance: many; j_gene: TRBJ2-7; CDR3aa: CASSLAGATSGQYF; CDR3nt: TGCGCCAGCAGCTTGGCTGGGGCAACATCTGGGCAGTACTTC
d_gene: -; v_gene: TRBV29-1; len: 12; abundance: many; j_gene: TRBJ1-1; CDR3aa: CSVSTGNTEAFF; CDR3nt: TGCAGCGTCTCGACAGGGAACACTGAAGCTTTCTTT
d_gene: TRBD2; v_gene: TRBV6-2/TRBV6-3; len: 18; abundance: few; j_gene: TRBJ2-4; CDR3aa: CASSYSTSGSYAVNIQYF; CDR3nt: TGTGCCAGCAGTTACTCGACTAGCGGGAGTTACGCTGTGAACATTCAGTACTTC
d_gene: TRBD2; v_gene: TRBV24-1; len: 16; abundance: -; j_gene: TRBJ2-3; CDR3aa: CATQRRLAGGRDTQYF; CDR3nt: TGTGCCACCCAGCGTCGACTAGCGGGAGGACGAGATACGCAGTATTTT
d_gene: TRBD2; v_gene: TRBV20-1; len: 16; abundance: few; j_gene: TRBJ2-3; CDR3aa: CSASRREGDLTDTQYF; CDR3nt: TGCAGTGCTAGCAGGCGGGAGGGCGACCTCACAGATACGCAGTATTTT
d_gene: TRBD1; v_gene: TRBV2; len: 15; abundance: -; j_gene: TRBJ1-2; CDR3aa: CASSELTGGKLGYTF; CDR3nt: TGTGCCAGCAGTGAGTTGACAGGGGGCAAGCTTGGCTACACCTTC
d_gene: -; v_gene: TRBV29-1; len: 13; abundance: many; j_gene: TRBJ2-5; CDR3aa: CSVAEVVPETQYF; CDR3nt: TGCAGCGTTGCCGAGGTGGTACCAGAGACCCAGTACTTC
d_gene: -; v_gene: TRBV20-1; len: 17; abundance: -; j_gene: TRBJ2-7; CDR3aa: CSARWDSPAGWVYEQYF; CDR3nt: TGCAGTGCTAGGTGGGACAGCCCGGCGGGGTGGGTTTACGAGCAGTACTTC
d_gene: TRBD1; v_gene: TRBV4-2; len: 12; abundance: few; j_gene: TRBJ2-1; CDR3aa: CASSQQGVGQFF; CDR3nt: TGTGCCAGCAGCCAGCAGGGGGTCGGGCAGTTCTTC
d_gene: TRBD2; v_gene: TRBV28; len: 15; abundance: few; j_gene: TRBJ2-1; CDR3aa: CATSDGRAGVNEQFF; CDR3nt: TGTGCCACCTCTGACGGGAGGGCCGGGGTCAATGAGCAGTTCTTC
d_gene: -; v_gene: TRBV2; len: 15; abundance: -; j_gene: TRBJ2-3; CDR3aa: CASKDWTDSTDTQYF; CDR3nt: TGTGCCAGCAAAGACTGGACAGATTCCACAGATACGCAGTATTTT
d_gene: TRBD1; v_gene: TRBV4-3; len: 15; abundance: many; j_gene: TRBJ2-7; CDR3aa: CASSQSSQGEYEQYF; CDR3nt: TGCGCCAGCAGCCAATCGTCACAGGGGGAATACGAGCAGTACTTC
d_gene: -; v_gene: TRBV30; len: 14; abundance: few; j_gene: TRBJ2-7; CDR3aa: CAYSTGTSLREQYF; CDR3nt: TGTGCCTACAGCACCGGGACTTCCTTACGAGAGCAGTACTTC
d_gene: -; v_gene: TRBV24-1; len: 13; abundance: many; j_gene: TRBJ2-5; CDR3aa: CATSVGPEETQYF; CDR3nt: TGTGCCACCAGTGTAGGCCCTGAGGAGACCCAGTACTTC
d_gene: -; v_gene: TRBV24-1; len: 16; abundance: -; j_gene: TRBJ2-2; CDR3aa: CATSDSRDANTGELFF; CDR3nt: TGTGCCACCAGTGATTCCCGGGACGCGAACACCGGGGAGCTGTTTTTT
d_gene: -; v_gene: TRBV12-3/TRBV12-4; len: 13; abundance: few; j_gene: TRBJ2-7; CDR3aa: CASKAEISYEQYF; CDR3nt: TGTGCCAGCAAAGCGGAGATCTCCTACGAGCAGTACTTC
d_gene: -; v_gene: TRBV29-1; len: 14; abundance: -; j_gene: TRBJ2-7; CDR3aa: CSVFGLGQGYEQYF; CDR3nt: TGCAGCGTTTTCGGATTGGGGCAGGGCTACGAGCAGTACTTC
d_gene: -; v_gene: TRBV4-2; len: 16; abundance: -; j_gene: TRBJ2-5; CDR3aa: CASSQVIGRQAETQYF; CDR3nt: TGTGCCAGCAGCCAAGTAATCGGACGGCAGGCGGAGACCCAGTACTTC
d_gene: -; v_gene: TRBV7-8; len: 12; abundance: -; j_gene: TRBJ2-2; CDR3aa: CASRIGSGELFF; CDR3nt: TGTGCCAGCAGAATCGGGAGCGGGGAGCTGTTTTTT
d_gene: -; v_gene: TRBV12-3/TRBV12-4; len: 14; abundance: -; j_gene: TRBJ2-7; CDR3aa: CASSLEATSGEQYF; CDR3nt: TGTGCCAGCAGTTTAGAGGCCACTTCGGGGGAGCAGTACTTC
d_gene: -; v_gene: TRBV24-1; len: 17; abundance: -; j_gene: TRBJ2-1; CDR3aa: CATSELMTRVDYNEQFF; CDR3nt: TGTGCCACCAGTGAACTGATGACTAGAGTGGACTACAATGAGCAGTTCTTC
d_gene: TRBD1; v_gene: TRBV9; len: 15; abundance: few; j_gene: TRBJ2-1; CDR3aa: CASSPRQGANNEQFF; CDR3nt: TGTGCCAGCAGCCCGAGACAGGGGGCCAACAATGAGCAGTTCTTC
d_gene: TRBD1; v_gene: TRBV24-1; len: 15; abundance: -; j_gene: TRBJ2-7; CDR3aa: CATSDPSTGTYEQYF; CDR3nt: TGTGCCACCAGTGATCCCTCGACAGGGACCTACGAGCAGTACTTC
d_gene: TRBD2; v_gene: TRBV6-1; len: 15; abundance: few; j_gene: TRBJ2-1; CDR3aa: CASIDLAENYNEQFF; CDR3nt: TGTGCCAGCATTGACCTAGCGGAAAACTACAATGAGCAGTTCTTC
d_gene: TRBD2; v_gene: TRBV30; len: 14; abundance: -; j_gene: TRBJ2-3; CDR3aa: CAWHTSGSTDTQYF; CDR3nt: TGTGCCTGGCATACTAGCGGGAGTACAGATACGCAGTATTTT
d_gene: -; v_gene: TRBV24-1; len: 14; abundance: many; j_gene: TRBJ2-1; CDR3aa: CATSEQGTYNEQFF; CDR3nt: TGTGCCACCAGTGAACAGGGCACCTACAATGAGCAGTTCTTC
d_gene: TRBD2; v_gene: TRBV11-2; len: 18; abundance: -; j_gene: TRBJ2-3; CDR3aa: CASSPSSWLAELTDTQYF; CDR3nt: TGTGCCAGCAGCCCCTCTAGTTGGCTAGCGGAGCTCACAGATACGCAGTATTTT
d_gene: -; v_gene: TRBV5-4; len: 16; abundance: -; j_gene: TRBJ2-1; CDR3aa: CASSLELASPYNEQFF; CDR3nt: TGTGCCAGCAGCTTGGAGCTAGCCTCCCCCTACAATGAGCAGTTCTTC
d_gene: -; v_gene: TRBV4-3; len: 15; abundance: many; j_gene: TRBJ2-1; CDR3aa: CASSQEPLRVNEQFF; CDR3nt: TGCGCCAGCAGCCAAGAGCCACTGCGGGTCAATGAGCAGTTCTTC
d_gene: -; v_gene: TRBV20-1; len: 17; abundance: few; j_gene: TRBJ2-3; CDR3aa: CSAPRGARSGGADTQYF; CDR3nt: TGCAGTGCTCCAAGGGGGGCTAGAAGCGGAGGGGCAGATACGCAGTATTTT
d_gene: TRBD2; v_gene: TRBV7-2; len: 15; abundance: many; j_gene: TRBJ2-2; CDR3aa: CASSLRGRDTGELFF; CDR3nt: TGTGCCAGCAGCTTACGCGGGAGGGATACCGGGGAGCTGTTTTTT
d_gene: -; v_gene: TRBV5-1; len: 15; abundance: many; j_gene: TRBJ2-1; CDR3aa: CASSRLTSSTNEQFF; CDR3nt: TGCGCCAGCAGCCGCCTTACTAGCTCCACCAATGAGCAGTTCTTC
d_gene: TRBD1; v_gene: TRBV15; len: 16; abundance: many; j_gene: TRBJ1-2; CDR3aa: CATSRGTGKANYGYTF; CDR3nt: TGTGCCACCAGCAGAGGGACAGGCAAAGCTAACTATGGCTACACCTTC
d_gene: TRBD1; v_gene: TRBV27; len: 15; abundance: many; j_gene: TRBJ1-1; CDR3aa: CASSLVGTGDTEAFF; CDR3nt: TGTGCCAGCAGTTTGGTTGGGACAGGGGACACTGAAGCTTTCTTT
d_gene: TRBD1; v_gene: TRBV12-3/TRBV12-4; len: 15; abundance: -; j_gene: TRBJ2-1; CDR3aa: CASSFGQGRDNEQFF; CDR3nt: TGTGCCAGCAGTTTCGGACAGGGGAGGGACAATGAGCAGTTCTTC
d_gene: -; v_gene: TRBV11-2; len: 16; abundance: few; j_gene: TRBJ2-3; CDR3aa: CASSLETGASGDTQYF; CDR3nt: TGTGCCAGCAGCTTAGAGACGGGAGCTTCCGGAGATACGCAGTATTTT
d_gene: -; v_gene: TRBV29-1; len: 12; abundance: many; j_gene: TRBJ2-6; CDR3aa: CSVVRGSGVLTF; CDR3nt: TGCAGCGTTGTCAGGGGTTCAGGGGTCCTGACTTTC
d_gene: -; v_gene: TRBV7-3; len: 15; abundance: few; j_gene: TRBJ2-1; CDR3aa: CASSLDGTKNNEQFF; CDR3nt: TGTGCCAGCAGCTTAGACGGGACGAAGAACAATGAGCAGTTCTTC
d_gene: TRBD2; v_gene: TRBV7-2; len: 15; abundance: -; j_gene: TRBJ2-3; CDR3aa: CASSPRTSGLDTQYF; CDR3nt: TGTGCCAGCAGCCCCAGGACTAGCGGGTTAGATACGCAGTATTTT
d_gene: -; v_gene: TRBV6-2/TRBV6-3; len: 13; abundance: many; j_gene: TRBJ2-1; CDR3aa: CARAIYSYNEQFF; CDR3nt: TGTGCCAGAGCTATCTACTCCTACAATGAGCAGTTCTTC